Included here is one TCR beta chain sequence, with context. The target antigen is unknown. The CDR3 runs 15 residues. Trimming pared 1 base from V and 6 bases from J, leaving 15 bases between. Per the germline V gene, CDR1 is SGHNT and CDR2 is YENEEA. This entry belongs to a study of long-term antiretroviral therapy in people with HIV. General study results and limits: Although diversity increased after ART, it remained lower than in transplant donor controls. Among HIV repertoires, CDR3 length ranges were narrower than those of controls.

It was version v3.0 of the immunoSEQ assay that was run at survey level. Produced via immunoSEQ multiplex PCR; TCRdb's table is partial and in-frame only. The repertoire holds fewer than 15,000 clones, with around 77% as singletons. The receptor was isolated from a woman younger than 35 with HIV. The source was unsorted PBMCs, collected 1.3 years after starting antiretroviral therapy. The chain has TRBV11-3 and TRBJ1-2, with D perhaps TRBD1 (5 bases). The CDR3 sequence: CASSLGDFGTHGYTF. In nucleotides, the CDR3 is TGTGCCAGCAGCTTAGGGGACTTCGGCACGCATGGCTACACCTTC.